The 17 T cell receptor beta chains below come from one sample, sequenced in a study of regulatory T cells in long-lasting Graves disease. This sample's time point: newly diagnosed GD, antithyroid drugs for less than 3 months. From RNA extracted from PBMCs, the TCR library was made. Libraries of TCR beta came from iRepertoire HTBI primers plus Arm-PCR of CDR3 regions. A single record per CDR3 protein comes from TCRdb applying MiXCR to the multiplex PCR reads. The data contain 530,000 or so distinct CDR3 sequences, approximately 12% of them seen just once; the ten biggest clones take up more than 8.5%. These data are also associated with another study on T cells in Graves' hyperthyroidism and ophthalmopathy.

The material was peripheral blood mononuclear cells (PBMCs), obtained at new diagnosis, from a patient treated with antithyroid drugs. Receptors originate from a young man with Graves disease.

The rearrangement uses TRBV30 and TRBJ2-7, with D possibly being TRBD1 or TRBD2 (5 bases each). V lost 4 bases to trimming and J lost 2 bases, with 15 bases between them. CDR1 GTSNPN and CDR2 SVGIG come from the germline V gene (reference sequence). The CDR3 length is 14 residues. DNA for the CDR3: TGTGCCTGGAAACGGGGCAGCCAAGCCTACGAGCAGTACTTC. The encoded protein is CAWKRGSQAYEQYF. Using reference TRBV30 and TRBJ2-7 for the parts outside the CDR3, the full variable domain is SQTIHQWPATLVQPVGSPLSLECTVEGTSNPNLYWYRQAAGRGLQLLFYSVGIGQISSEVPQNLSASRPQDRQFILSSKKLLLSDSGFYLCAWKRGSQAYEQYFGPGTRLTVT.

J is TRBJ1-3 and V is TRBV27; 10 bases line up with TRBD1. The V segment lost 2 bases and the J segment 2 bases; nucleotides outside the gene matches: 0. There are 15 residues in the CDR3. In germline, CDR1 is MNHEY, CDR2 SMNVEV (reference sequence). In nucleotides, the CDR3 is TGTGCCAGCAGTTTAGGGACAGGGGCTGGAAACACCATATATTTT. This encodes CASSLGTGAGNTIYF.

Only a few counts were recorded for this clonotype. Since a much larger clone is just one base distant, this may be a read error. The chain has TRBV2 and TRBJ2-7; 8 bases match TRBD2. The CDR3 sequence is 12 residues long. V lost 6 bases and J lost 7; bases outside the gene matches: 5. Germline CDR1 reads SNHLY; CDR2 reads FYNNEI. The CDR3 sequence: CASREREREQYF. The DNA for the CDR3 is TGTGCCAGCAGGGAGCGGGAGAGAGAGCAGTACTTC.

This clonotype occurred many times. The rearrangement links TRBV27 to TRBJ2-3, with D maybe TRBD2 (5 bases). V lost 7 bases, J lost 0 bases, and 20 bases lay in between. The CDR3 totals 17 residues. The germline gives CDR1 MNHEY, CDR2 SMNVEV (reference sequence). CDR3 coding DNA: TGTGCCAGCATGATAACCCCCCGGAGCGGCAGCACAGATACGCAGTATTTT. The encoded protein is CASMITPRSGSTDTQYF.

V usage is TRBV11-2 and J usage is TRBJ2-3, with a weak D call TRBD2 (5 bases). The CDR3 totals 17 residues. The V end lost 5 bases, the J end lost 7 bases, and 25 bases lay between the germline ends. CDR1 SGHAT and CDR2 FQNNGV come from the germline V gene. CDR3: CASSQPGGVNPLNTQYF. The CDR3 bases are TGTGCCAGCAGCCAACCCGGAGGAGTTAACCCATTAAATACGCAGTATTTT.

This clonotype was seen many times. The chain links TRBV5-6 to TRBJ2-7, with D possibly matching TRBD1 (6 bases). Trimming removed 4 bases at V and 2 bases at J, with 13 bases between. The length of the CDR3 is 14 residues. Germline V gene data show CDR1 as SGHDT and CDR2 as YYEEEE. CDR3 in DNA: TGTGCCAGCAGCGAATTCTGGGACACCTACGAGCAGTACTTC. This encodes CASSEFWDTYEQYF.

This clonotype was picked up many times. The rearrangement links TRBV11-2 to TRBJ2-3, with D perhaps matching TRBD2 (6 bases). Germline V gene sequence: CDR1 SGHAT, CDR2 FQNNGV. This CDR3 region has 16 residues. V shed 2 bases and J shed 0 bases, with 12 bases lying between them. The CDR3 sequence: CASSLLASSSTDTQYF. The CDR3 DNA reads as TGTGCCAGCAGCTTACTAGCGTCCTCTAGCACAGATACGCAGTATTTT.

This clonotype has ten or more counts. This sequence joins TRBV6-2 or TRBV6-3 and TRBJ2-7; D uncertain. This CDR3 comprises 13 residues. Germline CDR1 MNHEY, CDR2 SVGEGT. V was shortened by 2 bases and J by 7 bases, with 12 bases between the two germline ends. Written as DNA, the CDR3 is TGTGCCAGCAGTTACCAAGAGGAAGGGGAGCAGTACTTC. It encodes CASSYQEEGEQYF.

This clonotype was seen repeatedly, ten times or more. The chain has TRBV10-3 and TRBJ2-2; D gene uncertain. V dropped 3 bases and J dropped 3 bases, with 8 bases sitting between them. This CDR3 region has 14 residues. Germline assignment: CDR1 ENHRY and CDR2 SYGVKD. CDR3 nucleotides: TGTGCCATCAGTGAAGTAGCAGACACCGGGGAGCTGTTTTTT. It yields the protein CAISEVADTGELFF.

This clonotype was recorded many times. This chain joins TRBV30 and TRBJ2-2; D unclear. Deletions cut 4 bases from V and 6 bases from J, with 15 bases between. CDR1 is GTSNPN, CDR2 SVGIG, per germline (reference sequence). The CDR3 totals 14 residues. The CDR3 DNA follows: TGTGCCTGGACCCCGCCCCCAGGAGCCGGGGAGCTGTTTTTT. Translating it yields CAWTPPPGAGELFF.

CDR3 DNA: TGTGCCAGCAGCTTAGGCAGCCCCAAAGCAGATACGCAGTATTTT. Protein product: CASSLGSPKADTQYF. The chain couples TRBV5-6 to TRBJ2-3; D is unclear. V lost 2 bases, J lost 4 bases, and 14 bases lay in between. Germline values: CDR1 SGHDT, CDR2 YYEEEE. This CDR3 has 15 amino acids.

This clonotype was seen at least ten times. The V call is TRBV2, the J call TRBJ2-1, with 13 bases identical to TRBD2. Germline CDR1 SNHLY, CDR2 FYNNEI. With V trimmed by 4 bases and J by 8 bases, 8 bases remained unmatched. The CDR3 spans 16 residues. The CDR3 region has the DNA TGTGCCAGCAGTGGACCGACTAGCGGGAGGATCGATGAGCAGTTCTTC. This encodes CASSGPTSGRIDEQFF.

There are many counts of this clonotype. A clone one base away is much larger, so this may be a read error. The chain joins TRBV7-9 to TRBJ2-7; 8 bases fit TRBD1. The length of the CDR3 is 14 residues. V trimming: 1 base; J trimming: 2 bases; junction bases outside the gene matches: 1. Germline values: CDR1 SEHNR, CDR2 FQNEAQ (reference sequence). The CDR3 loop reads CASSLGDRPYEQYF. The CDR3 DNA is TGTGCCAGCAGCTTAGGGGACAGGCCCTACGAGCAGTACTTC.

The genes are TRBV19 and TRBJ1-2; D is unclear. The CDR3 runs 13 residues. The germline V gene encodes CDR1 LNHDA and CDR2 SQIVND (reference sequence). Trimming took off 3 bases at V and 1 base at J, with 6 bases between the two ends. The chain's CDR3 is CASSIPGNYGYTF. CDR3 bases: TGTGCCAGTAGTATCCCCGGTAACTATGGCTACACCTTC.

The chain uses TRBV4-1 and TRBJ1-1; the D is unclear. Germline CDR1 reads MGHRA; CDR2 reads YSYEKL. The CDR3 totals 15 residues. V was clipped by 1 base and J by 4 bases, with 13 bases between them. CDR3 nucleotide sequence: TGCGCCAGCAGCCAAGTCTTATCGGGAGGCACTGAAGCTTTCTTT. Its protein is CASSQVLSGGTEAFF.

Here the CDR3 reads CASSIGSGELFF. The CDR3 DNA follows: TGTGCCAGTAGTATCGGTTCGGGGGAGCTGTTTTTT. The genes are TRBV19 and TRBJ2-2, with D hard to call. The V gene's germline CDR1 is LNHDA and CDR2 SQIVND (reference sequence). The CDR3 has 12 residues. Trimming cost V 3 bases and J 8 bases, with 7 bases left between them.

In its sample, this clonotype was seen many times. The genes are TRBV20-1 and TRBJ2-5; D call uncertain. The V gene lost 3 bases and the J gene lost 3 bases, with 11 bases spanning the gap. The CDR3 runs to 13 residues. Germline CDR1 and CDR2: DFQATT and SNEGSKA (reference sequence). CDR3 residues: CSARDPGKETQYF. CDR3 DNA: TGCAGTGCTAGGGACCCGGGTAAAGAGACCCAGTACTTC.